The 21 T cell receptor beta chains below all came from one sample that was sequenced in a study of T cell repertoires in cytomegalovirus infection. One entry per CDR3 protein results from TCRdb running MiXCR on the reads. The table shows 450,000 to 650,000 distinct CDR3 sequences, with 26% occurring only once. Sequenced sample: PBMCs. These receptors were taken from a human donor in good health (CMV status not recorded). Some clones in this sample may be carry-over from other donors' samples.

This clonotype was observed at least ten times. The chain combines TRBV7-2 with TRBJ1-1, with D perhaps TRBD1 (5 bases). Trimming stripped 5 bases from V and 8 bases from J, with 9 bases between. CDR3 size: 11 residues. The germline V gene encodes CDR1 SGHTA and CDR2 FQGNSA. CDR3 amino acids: CASSPRQEAFF. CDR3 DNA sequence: TGTGCCAGCAGCCCCCGACAGGAAGCTTTCTTT.

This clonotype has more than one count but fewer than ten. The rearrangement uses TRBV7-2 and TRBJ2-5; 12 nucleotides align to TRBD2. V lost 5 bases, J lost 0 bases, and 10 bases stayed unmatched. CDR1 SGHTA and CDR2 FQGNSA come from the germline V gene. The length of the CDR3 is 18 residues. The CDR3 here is CASSPRGLAGKNQETQYF. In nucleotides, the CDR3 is TGTGCCAGCAGCCCGCGAGGACTAGCGGGAAAAAACCAAGAGACCCAGTACTTC.

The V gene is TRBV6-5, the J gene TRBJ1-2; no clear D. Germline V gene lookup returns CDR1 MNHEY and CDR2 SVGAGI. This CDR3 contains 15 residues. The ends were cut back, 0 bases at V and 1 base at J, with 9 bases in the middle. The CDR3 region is CASSYSISSNYGYTF. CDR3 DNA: TGTGCCAGCAGTTACTCGATATCCAGTAACTATGGCTACACCTTC.

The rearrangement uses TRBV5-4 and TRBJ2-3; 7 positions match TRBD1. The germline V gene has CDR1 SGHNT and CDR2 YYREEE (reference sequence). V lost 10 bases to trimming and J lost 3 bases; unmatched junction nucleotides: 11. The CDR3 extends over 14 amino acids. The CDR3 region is CAPGGPLGTDTQYF. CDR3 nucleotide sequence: TGTGCCCCAGGGGGACCTTTAGGGACAGATACGCAGTATTTT.

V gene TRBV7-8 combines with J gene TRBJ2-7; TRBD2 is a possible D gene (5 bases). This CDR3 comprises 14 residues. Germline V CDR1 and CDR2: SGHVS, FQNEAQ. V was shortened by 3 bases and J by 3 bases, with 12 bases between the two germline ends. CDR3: CASSLLNRDYEQYF. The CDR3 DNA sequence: TGTGCCAGCAGCTTGCTCAACCGGGACTACGAGCAGTACTTC.

CDR3 in DNA: TGTGCCAGCAGCTTGGGCGGGGAATCCGGGGAGCTGTTTTTT. Translated, it gives CASSLGGESGELFF. The V call is TRBV11-2, the J call TRBJ2-2; perhaps TRBD2 as D (6 bases). Per germline, CDR1 SGHAT and CDR2 FQNNGV. CDR3 size: 14 residues. The ends were cut back, 3 bases at V and 6 bases at J, with 11 bases in the middle. Full variable domain (missing parts from reference TRBV11-2 and TRBJ2-2): EAGVAQSPRYKIIEKRQSVAFWCNPISGHATLYWYQQILGQGPKLLIQFQNNGVVDDSQLPKDRFSAERLKGVDSTLKIQPAKLEDSAVYLCASSLGGESGELFFGEGSRLTVL.

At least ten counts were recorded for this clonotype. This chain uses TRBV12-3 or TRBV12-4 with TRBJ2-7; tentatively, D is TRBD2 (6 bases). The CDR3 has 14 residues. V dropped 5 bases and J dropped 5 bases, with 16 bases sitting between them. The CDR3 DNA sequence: TGTGCCAGCAGTCCCACCGGAGGGGCCAACGAGCAGTACGTC. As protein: CASSPTGGANEQYV.

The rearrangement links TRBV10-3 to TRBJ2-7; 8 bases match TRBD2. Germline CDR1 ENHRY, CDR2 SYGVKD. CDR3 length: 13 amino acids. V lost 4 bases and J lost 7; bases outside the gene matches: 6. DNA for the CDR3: TGTGCCATCAGTGGTGTAGGACTAGCAGAGCAGTACGTC. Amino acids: CAISGVGLAEQYV.

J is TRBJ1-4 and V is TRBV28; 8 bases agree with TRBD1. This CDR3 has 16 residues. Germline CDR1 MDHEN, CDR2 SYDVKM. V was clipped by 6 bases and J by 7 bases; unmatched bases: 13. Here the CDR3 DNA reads TGTGCCAGCAGCTCTACAGGGGGAACGGGTCGTGAAAAACTGTTTTTT. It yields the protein CASSSTGGTGREKLFF. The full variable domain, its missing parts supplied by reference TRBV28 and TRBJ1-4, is DVKVTQSSRYLVKRTGEKVFLECVQDMDHENMFWYRQDPGLGLRLIYFSYDVKMKEKGDIPEGYSVSREKKERFSLILESASTNQTSMYLCASSSTGGTGREKLFFGSGTQLSVL.

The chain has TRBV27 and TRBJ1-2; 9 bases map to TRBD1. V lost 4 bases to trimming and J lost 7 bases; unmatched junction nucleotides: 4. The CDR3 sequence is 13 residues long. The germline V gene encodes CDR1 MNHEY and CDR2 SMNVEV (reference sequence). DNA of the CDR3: TGTGCCAGCAGTTGGGACAGGGTCGGTGGCTACACCTTC. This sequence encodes CASSWDRVGGYTF.

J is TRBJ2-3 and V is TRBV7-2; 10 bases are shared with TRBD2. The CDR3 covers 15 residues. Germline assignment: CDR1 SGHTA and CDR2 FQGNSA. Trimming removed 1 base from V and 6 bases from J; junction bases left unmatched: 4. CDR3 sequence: CASSLGLAGVDTQYF. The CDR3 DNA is TGTGCCAGCAGCTTAGGGCTAGCGGGAGTGGATACGCAGTATTTT.

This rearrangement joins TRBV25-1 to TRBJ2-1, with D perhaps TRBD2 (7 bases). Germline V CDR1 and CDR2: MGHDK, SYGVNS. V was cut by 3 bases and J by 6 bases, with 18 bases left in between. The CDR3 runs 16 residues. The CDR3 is CASSEHTGTGGNEQFF. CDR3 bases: TGTGCCAGCAGTGAGCATACAGGGACGGGGGGCAATGAGCAGTTCTTC.

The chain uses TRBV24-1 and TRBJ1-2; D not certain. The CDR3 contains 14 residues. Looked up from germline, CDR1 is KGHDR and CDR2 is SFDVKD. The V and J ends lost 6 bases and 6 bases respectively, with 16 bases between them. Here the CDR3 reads CATSSNPGRNGYTF. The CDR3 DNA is TGTGCCACCAGTTCCAACCCGGGGAGGAATGGCTACACCTTC.

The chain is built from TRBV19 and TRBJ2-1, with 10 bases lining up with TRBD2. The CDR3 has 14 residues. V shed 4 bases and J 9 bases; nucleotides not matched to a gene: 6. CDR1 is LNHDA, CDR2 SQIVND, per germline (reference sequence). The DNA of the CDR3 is TGTGCCAGTAGTACTCAAGCGGGAGGGGGTGAGCAGTTCTTC. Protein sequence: CASSTQAGGGEQFF.

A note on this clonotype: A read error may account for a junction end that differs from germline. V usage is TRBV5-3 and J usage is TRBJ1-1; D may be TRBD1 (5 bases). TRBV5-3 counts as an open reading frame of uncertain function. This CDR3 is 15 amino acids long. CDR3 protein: CASSLSGGEWTEAFF. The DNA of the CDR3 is TGTGCCAGCAGCTTGTCGGGGGGGGAGTGGACTGAAGCTTTCTTT.

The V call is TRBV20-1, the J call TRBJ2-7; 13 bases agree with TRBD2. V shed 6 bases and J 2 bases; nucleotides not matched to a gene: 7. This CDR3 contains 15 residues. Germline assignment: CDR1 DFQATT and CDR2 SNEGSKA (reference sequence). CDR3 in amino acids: CSAPPTSGRAYEQYF. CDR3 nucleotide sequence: TGCAGTGCGCCTCCCACTAGCGGGAGGGCCTACGAGCAGTACTTC.

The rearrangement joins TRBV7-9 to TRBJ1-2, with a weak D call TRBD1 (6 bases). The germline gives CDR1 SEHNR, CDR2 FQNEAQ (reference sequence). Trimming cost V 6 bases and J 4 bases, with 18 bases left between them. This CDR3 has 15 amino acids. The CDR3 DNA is TGTGCCAGCAGTGCGGGGGTGGACAGTTTCTATGGCTACACCTTC. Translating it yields CASSAGVDSFYGYTF.

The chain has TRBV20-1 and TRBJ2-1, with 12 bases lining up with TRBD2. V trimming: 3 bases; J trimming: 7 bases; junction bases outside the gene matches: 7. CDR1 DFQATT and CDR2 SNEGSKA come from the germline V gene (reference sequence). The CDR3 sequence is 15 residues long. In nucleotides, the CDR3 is TGCAGTGCTAGGGTGACTAGCGGGAGCTGGAATGAGCAGTTCTTC. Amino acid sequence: CSARVTSGSWNEQFF.

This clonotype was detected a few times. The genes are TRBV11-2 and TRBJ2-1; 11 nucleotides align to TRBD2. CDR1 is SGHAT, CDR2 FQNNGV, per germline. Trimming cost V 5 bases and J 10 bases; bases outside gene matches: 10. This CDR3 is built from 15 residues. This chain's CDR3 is CASSPRLAGISEQFF. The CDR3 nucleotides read TGTGCCAGCAGCCCACGACTAGCGGGAATATCGGAGCAGTTCTTC.

For the CDR3, the DNA is TGTGCCAGCAGTCCGAGCGGGAGAGTAGACGAGCAGTACTTC. It is translated as CASSPSGRVDEQYF. The genes are TRBV12-3 or TRBV12-4 and TRBJ2-7; TRBD2 matches at 8 bases. The trim removed 5 bases at V and 5 bases at J, leaving 8 bases unmatched. The CDR3 length is 14 residues.

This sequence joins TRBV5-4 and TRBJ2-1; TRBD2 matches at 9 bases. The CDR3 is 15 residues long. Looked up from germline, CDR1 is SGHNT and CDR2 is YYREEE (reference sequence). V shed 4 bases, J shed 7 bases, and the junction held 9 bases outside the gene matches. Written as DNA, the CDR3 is TGTGCCAGCAGCCAGAATAGCGGGAGTGAGAATGAGCAGTTCTTC. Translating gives CASSQNSGSENEQFF.